This is a list of T cell receptor beta chains from one sample in a study of cytomegalovirus exposure and HLA in healthy donors. Repertoires were generated with immunoSEQ multiplex PCR, while TCRdb's copy carries only in-frame clones and drops some. Of around 150,000 clones in the sample, about 80% are singletons; the top ten hold 1.7%. Sequencing used PBMCs. These receptors came from a woman under 40 in good health and CMV-seronegative. Each CDR3 is given with its conserved first and last residue. A D gene is named only where the DNA matches it firmly. Some rows mark clone size as missing; the rest say once, few, many or name a class of expanded clone.

v_gene,d_gene,j_gene,abundance,CDR3nt,CDR3aa
TRBV20-1,TRBD1,TRBJ1-1,NA,TGCAGTGCGGACAGGGCCACTGAAGCTTTCTTT,CSADRATEAFF
TRBV19,NA,TRBJ1-1,NA,TGTGCCATTATATCTCGGACTGAAGCTTTCTTT,CAIISRTEAFF
TRBV28,NA,TRBJ1-2,NA,TGTGCCAGCAGCCTAGGTGGGGGGTCGAAGTATGGCTACACCTTC,CASSLGGGSKYGYTF
TRBV5-6,TRBD1,TRBJ2-7,NA,TGTGCCAGCAGCCTGGGGCTTGGGACAGGGTACGAGCAGTACTTC,CASSLGLGTGYEQYF
TRBV6-1,TRBD2,TRBJ2-5,NA,TGTGCCAGTAAGGGGGCGGGGGGGCCAGGAGAGACCCAGTACTTC,CASKGAGGPGETQYF
TRBV4-2,NA,TRBJ1-1,NA,TGTGCCAGCAGCCAAGATGAGCAGGGGAGAGACACTGAAGCTTTCTTT,CASSQDEQGRDTEAFF
TRBV5-1,NA,TRBJ1-2,NA,TGCGCCAGCAGCCAGTACTGGACGGGGAGCTATGGCTACACCTTC,CASSQYWTGSYGYTF
TRBV10-3,NA,TRBJ2-2,once,TGTGCCATCTCTACGAACACCGGGGAACTGTTTTTT,CAISTNTGELFF
TRBV11-2,TRBD1,TRBJ2-2,NA,TGTGCCAGCAGTCGCCGTGGGACAGCCCTGGCCGGGGAGCTGTTTTTT,CASSRRGTALAGELFF
TRBV19,TRBD1,TRBJ1-2,NA,TGTGCCAGTAGTGGGACAGGGCGCTTCAGAGGCTACACCTTC,CASSGTGRFRGYTF
TRBV7-3,NA,TRBJ1-2,NA,TGTGCCAGCAGCTTAGGGGTCAGGGAGGGCGGCTACACCTTC,CASSLGVREGGYTF
TRBV18,NA,TRBJ1-1,NA,TGTGCCAGCTCACCCGAGCGACTAGGGAACACTGAAGCTTTCTTT,CASSPERLGNTEAFF
TRBV27,TRBD1,TRBJ2-7,few,TGTGCCAGCAGCCCCACTCAGGGGGCAGGTGAGCAGTACTTC,CASSPTQGAGEQYF
TRBV6-1,TRBD1,TRBJ1-2,few,TGTGCCAGCAGTGCCACCGGACAGGGGACTAATAACTATGGCTACACCTTC,CASSATGQGTNNYGYTF
TRBV4-3,NA,TRBJ1-5,few,TGCGCCAGCAGCCTCGGTCCCGGGAAGGACCAGCCCCAGCATTTT,CASSLGPGKDQPQHF
TRBV6-1,TRBD2,TRBJ2-1,NA,TGTGCCAGCAGTGAGGGGGTTTGGGGACTAGCGGGGTTCGAGCAGTTCTTC,CASSEGVWGLAGFEQFF
TRBV9,TRBD1,TRBJ1-2,NA,TGTGCCAGCCGGGTCGGCCCAGACAGGGTCTATGGCTACACCTTC,CASRVGPDRVYGYTF
TRBV28,NA,TRBJ2-5,NA,TGTGCCAGCAGTAACAGGGCCCAAGAGACCCAGTACTTC,CASSNRAQETQYF
TRBV5-1,TRBD2,TRBJ2-5,NA,TGCGCCAGCAGCTTGGGGGATAGCGGGGGGCTCCAAGAGACCCAGTACTTC,CASSLGDSGGLQETQYF
TRBV11-3,NA,TRBJ1-1,few,TGTGCCAGCAGCTTAGAATTCGGGGCTGAAGCTTTCTTT,CASSLEFGAEAFF
TRBV18,NA,TRBJ1-4,NA,TGTGCCAGCTCACCTAGCATGCCAGCCGCTAATGAAAAACTGTTTTTT,CASSPSMPAANEKLFF
TRBV5-4,NA,TRBJ1-6,few,TGTGCCAGCGAGCAGAAAGGGGTTCTAGGATCACCCCTCCACTTT,CASEQKGVLGSPLHF
TRBV7-8,NA,TRBJ2-1,NA,TGTGCCAGCAGCTTACGAACCGGGAGAGGGTACAATGAGCAGTTCTTC,CASSLRTGRGYNEQFF
TRBV6-5,NA,TRBJ1-2,NA,TGTGCCAGCAGTTACCCGGGATCCCCCTATGGCTACACCTTC,CASSYPGSPYGYTF
TRBV2,TRBD1,TRBJ1-4,NA,TGTGCCAGCAAAAGGGGGCTCGGAGAAAAACTGTTTTTT,CASKRGLGEKLFF
TRBV7-3,NA,TRBJ1-1,NA,TGTGCCAGCAGCGGCGGCATGAACACTGAAGCTTTCTTT,CASSGGMNTEAFF
TRBV5-1,TRBD1,TRBJ2-1,NA,TGCGCCAGCAGCTCCTGGACAGGGGGCTCCTACAATGAGCAGTTCTTC,CASSSWTGGSYNEQFF
TRBV5-6,NA,TRBJ2-7,NA,TGTGCCAGCAGTTTCAGGGTAGCCGAGCAGTACTTC,CASSFRVAEQYF
TRBV27,NA,TRBJ1-1,NA,TGTGCCAGCAGTTTAATAGAGAACACTGAAGCTTTCTTT,CASSLIENTEAFF
TRBV19,NA,TRBJ1-2,NA,TGTGCCAGTAGTATAGCTAACAGGGACGGCTACACCTTC,CASSIANRDGYTF
TRBV2,TRBD2,TRBJ2-1,NA,TGTGCCAGCAGTGCCCCACTAGCGGGGACCTACAATGAGCAGTTCTTC,CASSAPLAGTYNEQFF
TRBV25-1,TRBD1,TRBJ2-7,NA,TGTGCCAGCAGTGATGGGACAGTCCCCTACGAGCAGTACTTC,CASSDGTVPYEQYF
TRBV19,NA,TRBJ1-2,few,TGTGCCAGTTATTACAGACGGGGCTACACCTTC,CASYYRRGYTF
TRBV6-5,TRBD1,TRBJ1-2,NA,TGTGCCAGCAAAGGGACAGCCTACTATGGCTACACCTTC,CASKGTAYYGYTF
TRBV11-2,TRBD1,TRBJ1-1,few,TGTGCCAGCAGCCAAGACAGGGCTGAAGCTTTCTTT,CASSQDRAEAFF